What follows is one TCR beta chain and its context. Its matching antigen is unknown. The CDR3 covers 15 residues. Trimming cost V 3 bases and J 5 bases, with 18 bases left between them. Germline values: CDR1 SGHRS, CDR2 YFSETQ. These data originate in a study of cytomegalovirus exposure and HLA in healthy donors. PCR involved 60 Vbeta and 13 Jbeta primers. Libraries were prepared by immunoSEQ multiplex PCR; TCRdb keeps only in-frame clonotypes and omits some of them. Of about 110,000 clones in the sample, around 87% were seen once. Findings and limits, study-wide: A later look showed TCR association rates differing by HLA locus, highest for DRB1 and lowest for HLA-C. Across donors, presence/absence analyses took sequencing depth to be roughly uniform.

Sequencing was performed on PBMCs. The rearrangement links TRBV5-1 to TRBJ2-7; TRBD2 is a possible D gene (8 bases). The receptor was isolated from a man aged 35 to 55 in good health and CMV-seronegative. The CDR3 is CASSSGGGQLNEQYF. The CDR3 coding sequence is TGCGCCAGCAGCTCGGGGGGGGGACAGTTGAACGAGCAGTACTTC.